One sample yielded the 28 T cell receptor beta chains listed below, sequenced in a study of blood T cell repertoires in COVID-19. Assay used: immunoSEQ multiplex PCR; TCRdb lists only in-frame clones, some missing. The repertoire holds 380,000 or so clones, with about 89% as singletons. Sequencing input: peripheral blood. Every receptor here comes from a man aged 40-49 years with acute or convalescent COVID-19.

The chain couples TRBV2 to TRBJ2-7, with 7 bases aligning to TRBD1. CDR1 is SNHLY and CDR2 is FYNNEI in the germline V gene. The CDR3 length is 17 residues. Trimming took 2 bases from V and 3 from J; bases not matched to a gene: 13. The CDR3, as DNA: TGTGCCAGCAGTGAAAGCTTCGGACAGGCGATGAACTACGAGCAGTACTTC. Its translation: CASSESFGQAMNYEQYF. Combining the CDR3 with reference TRBV2 and TRBJ2-7 gives the whole variable domain EPEVTQTPSHQVTQMGQEVILRCVPISNHLYFYWYRQILGQKVEFLVSFYNNEISEKSEIFDDQFSVERPDGSNFTLKIRSTKLEDSAMYFCASSESFGQAMNYEQYFGPGTRLTVT.

This clone has only one observation. The V gene is TRBV5-1, the J gene TRBJ1-1, with D possibly matching TRBD1 (6 bases). This CDR3 comprises 15 residues. From germline, CDR1 is SGHRS and CDR2 YFSETQ. Trimming stripped 2 bases from V and 5 bases from J, with 16 bases between. CDR3 protein: CASSLMNTGMTEAFF. CDR3 DNA: TGCGCCAGCAGCTTAATGAATACAGGGATGACTGAAGCTTTCTTT.

The chain employs TRBV19 and TRBJ1-5; no firm D call. V was shortened by 1 base and J by 3 bases, with 16 bases between the two germline ends. Germline loops: CDR1 LNHDA, CDR2 SQIVND (reference sequence). The CDR3 sequence is 17 residues long. As DNA, the CDR3 is TGTGCCAGTAGTATAGTCCGATGGGAGCGACACAATCAGCCCCAGCATTTT. It specifies CASSIVRWERHNQPQHF.

V gene TRBV7-9 combines with J gene TRBJ1-3, with 9 bases aligning to TRBD1. V trimming: 5 bases; J trimming: 4 bases; junction bases outside the gene matches: 9. This CDR3 has 16 amino acids. Per germline, CDR1 SEHNR and CDR2 FQNEAQ (reference sequence). The CDR3 nucleotides read TGTGCCAGCAGCATTAAACAGGGGGCACCCGGAAACACCATATATTTT. Its protein product is CASSIKQGAPGNTIYF.

This clone was observed a single time. The chain joins TRBV5-1 to TRBJ1-1, with 8 positions matching TRBD1. Looked up from germline, CDR1 is SGHRS and CDR2 is YFSETQ. This CDR3 is built from 14 residues. Trimming took 5 bases from V and 4 from J; bases not matched to a gene: 7. Written as DNA, the CDR3 is TGCGCCAGCAGAGGACAGGGTATCGTCACTGAAGCTTTCTTT. Residues: CASRGQGIVTEAFF.

The V call is TRBV30, the J call TRBJ1-5; 7 positions match TRBD1. V shed 2 bases, J shed 1 base, and the junction held 5 bases outside the gene matches. The CDR3 extends over 15 amino acids. Germline loops: CDR1 GTSNPN, CDR2 SVGIG (reference sequence). The CDR3 spells CAWSIGGASNQPQHF. The CDR3 region has the DNA TGTGCCTGGAGTATAGGGGGCGCCAGCAATCAGCCCCAGCATTTT.

This clone has just a few counts. The chain employs TRBV27 and TRBJ1-4; D might be TRBD1 (6 bases). There are 13 residues in the CDR3. In germline, CDR1 is MNHEY, CDR2 SMNVEV (reference sequence). With 6 bases removed from V and 1 base from J, the gap between germline ends came to 6 bases. CDR3 nucleotides: TGTGCCAGCAGCAGGGGAACTAATGAAAAACTGTTTTTT. Its protein product is CASSRGTNEKLFF.

In this sample, this clone turned up once. The chain employs TRBV7-9 and TRBJ1-1; 9 nucleotides agree with TRBD1. There are 14 residues in the CDR3. V lost 8 bases to trimming and J lost 4 bases; unmatched junction nucleotides: 8. From germline, CDR1 is SEHNR and CDR2 FQNEAQ (reference sequence). The CDR3 is CASRTGGEGTEAFF. In DNA form, the CDR3 reads TGTGCCAGCCGAACAGGGGGCGAAGGCACTGAAGCTTTCTTT.

CDR3 DNA: TGTGCCAGCAGTTTTCCGGGACAGGATGAAAAACTGTTTTTT. Protein sequence: CASSFPGQDEKLFF. This chain joins TRBV28 and TRBJ1-4; 8 bases fit TRBD1. Germline CDR1 is MDHEN and CDR2 is SYDVKM. V shed 3 bases, J shed 6 bases, and the junction held 3 bases outside the gene matches. This CDR3 is 14 amino acids long.

Concerning this clone: The same CDR3 also results from other DNA sequences found in this sample. The chain carries TRBV12-3 or TRBV12-4 and TRBJ1-1; D gene unclear. Trimming stripped 3 bases from V and 4 bases from J, with 3 bases between. This CDR3 comprises 11 residues. The DNA of the CDR3 is TGTGCCAGCAGTTTTAGCACTGAAGCTTTCTTT. Protein: CASSFSTEAFF.

This clone was recorded many times. Within the sample, other DNA sequences also encode this same CDR3. J is TRBJ1-2 and V is TRBV4-3; a possible D gene is TRBD1 (5 bases). Germline lookup yields CDR1 LGHNA and CDR2 YSLEER. Trimming left V 2 bases short and J 7 bases short, with 23 bases between. This CDR3 spans 17 amino acids. CDR3 bases: TGCGCCAGCAGCCAAACAAACAACCGGGACGGGGGGGGTGGCTACACCTTC. This sequence encodes CASSQTNNRDGGGGYTF.

The CDR3, as DNA: TGTGCCAGCAGCCCTACAGGGGACAGGGGAAACGAGCAGTACTTC. It translates to CASSPTGDRGNEQYF. This chain connects TRBV11-3 to TRBJ2-7; 10 bases fit TRBD1. The germline gives CDR1 SGHNT, CDR2 YENEEA. J lost 5 bases, V lost 5 bases, and 9 bases had no gene match. The CDR3 is 15 amino acids. Drawing the rest from reference TRBV11-3 and TRBJ2-7, the complete variable domain is EAGVVQSPRYKIIEKKQPVAFWCNPISGHNTLYWYLQNLGQGPELLIRYENEEAVDDSQLPKDRFSAERLKGVDSTLKIQPAELGDSAVYLCASSPTGDRGNEQYFGPGTRLTVT.

This clone has only one observation. The chain links TRBV19 to TRBJ2-3; D not resolved. The V end was cut by 3 bases, the J end by 1 base, with 11 bases between. CDR1 LNHDA and CDR2 SQIVND come from the germline V gene (reference sequence). This CDR3 contains 15 residues. For the CDR3, the DNA is TGTGCCAGTAGTATCGGCGGTATCCGCACAGATACGCAGTATTTT. Amino acids: CASSIGGIRTDTQYF.

This chain connects TRBV28 to TRBJ2-5; the match to TRBD2 covers 12 bases. Trimming took 6 bases from V and 2 from J; bases not matched to a gene: 4. Germline V gene lookup returns CDR1 MDHEN and CDR2 SYDVKM. The CDR3 is 15 amino acids. Here the CDR3 reads CASRWTSGVQETQYF. The DNA of the CDR3 is TGTGCCAGCAGATGGACTAGCGGGGTTCAAGAGACCCAGTACTTC.

This clone has just a few counts. J is TRBJ1-2 and V is TRBV4-1; no clear D gene. CDR1 and CDR2 from the germline V gene are MGHRA and YSYEKL. V was trimmed by 3 bases and J by 4 bases, leaving 21 bases between them. CDR3 length: 17 amino acids. This chain's CDR3 is CASSQNLVQGRVYGYTF. The CDR3 bases are TGCGCCAGCAGCCAGAACCTTGTACAAGGGAGGGTCTATGGCTACACCTTC.

The sample holds one count of this clone. The chain is built from TRBV27 and TRBJ2-1; possibly TRBD2 for D (5 bases). The germline V and J ends were trimmed by 5 bases and 8 bases, with 10 bases remaining between them. Germline V gene sequence: CDR1 MNHEY, CDR2 SMNVEV (reference sequence). The CDR3 sequence is 12 residues long. DNA of the CDR3: TGTGCCAGCAGTCCAACTAGGTATGAGCAGTTCTTC. Translated, it gives CASSPTRYEQFF.

This chain uses TRBV7-9 with TRBJ1-1; D unresolved. CDR1 is SEHNR, CDR2 FQNEAQ, per germline (reference sequence). The CDR3 sequence is 14 residues long. V shed 7 bases and J shed 6 bases, with 18 bases lying between them. CDR3 nucleotides: TGTGCCAGCACAGCATTACTGGGGAGCCCTGAAGCTTTCTTT. Residues: CASTALLGSPEAFF.

The chain uses TRBV10-3 and TRBJ2-1; TRBD1 agrees at 9 bases. Germline V gene lookup returns CDR1 ENHRY and CDR2 SYGVKD. The CDR3 spans 14 residues. J gave up 6 bases and V 5 bases, and 5 bases lay outside the gene matches. The CDR3 loop reads CAISRDREGNEQFF. The CDR3 nucleotides are TGTGCCATCAGTCGGGACAGGGAGGGCAATGAGCAGTTCTTC.

The rearrangement links TRBV6-5 to TRBJ1-1; D is perhaps TRBD1 (5 bases). CDR3 size: 15 residues. Germline CDR1 reads MNHEY; CDR2 reads SVGAGI. Trimming removed 2 bases at V and 5 bases at J, with 15 bases between. CDR3 nucleotides: TGTGCCAGCAGTTACCGGGGCAGGGAGGGGACTGAAGCTTTCTTT. Residues: CASSYRGREGTEAFF.

This clone is a singleton in its sample. The chain recombines TRBV7-8 with TRBJ1-2, with D perhaps matching TRBD1 (5 bases). Germline lookup yields CDR1 SGHVS and CDR2 FQNEAQ. Trimming pared 1 base from V and 4 bases from J, leaving 25 bases between. The CDR3 contains 19 residues. CDR3 loop: CASSLGIKGPADKTYGYTF. The CDR3 coding sequence is TGTGCCAGCAGCTTAGGAATAAAGGGGCCAGCCGATAAAACCTATGGCTACACCTTC.

The chain links TRBV28 to TRBJ1-2; D perhaps matches TRBD1 (6 bases). V lost 6 bases and J 1 base, leaving 9 bases between the germline ends. CDR3 length equals 13 residues. Germline V gene sequence: CDR1 MDHEN, CDR2 SYDVKM. CDR3 loop: CASRLDSNYGYTF. CDR3 DNA sequence: TGTGCCAGCAGGCTGGACAGTAACTATGGCTACACCTTC.

The V and J genes are TRBV3-1 (or the pseudogene TRBV3-2) and TRBJ2-2, with no clear D. Trimming cost V 1 base and J 7 bases, with 7 bases left between them. The CDR3 loop spans 13 amino acids. Germline V lookup: CDR1 LGHDT, CDR2 YNNKEL (reference sequence). CDR3 sequence (DNA): TGTGCCAGCAGCCAAGTTGCGGACGGGGAGCTGTTTTTT. Translating it yields CASSQVADGELFF.

V is TRBV28 and J is TRBJ1-1; TRBD1 matches 9 bases. Germline CDR1 MDHEN, CDR2 SYDVKM. V shed 6 bases, J shed 1 base, and the junction held 6 bases outside the gene matches. This CDR3 is 15 amino acids long. DNA of the CDR3: TGTGCCAGCAGAACTTCGGACAGGGGGAACACTGAAGCTTTCTTT. Protein product: CASRTSDRGNTEAFF.

The chain combines TRBV6-5 with TRBJ2-5; D unclear. V was pared by 0 bases and J by 1 base, with 6 bases between. Germline V gives CDR1 MNHEY, CDR2 SVGAGI. The CDR3 is made up of 14 amino acids. Here the CDR3 reads CASSYSSLQETQYF. CDR3 bases: TGTGCCAGCAGTTACTCGAGTCTCCAAGAGACCCAGTACTTC.

The sample holds a few counts of this clone. An end of the junction does not agree with germline; a read error may underlie this. The gene calls are TRBV7-7 and TRBJ2-3, with TRBD2 identical over 11 bases. From germline, CDR1 is SSHAT and CDR2 FNYEAQ (reference sequence). The CDR3 loop spans 15 amino acids. DNA of the CDR3: TGTGCTAGCAGCGCGACTAGCGGGGACACAGATACGCAGTATTTT. This encodes CASSATSGDTDTQYF.

This clone has only a few counts. V gene TRBV2 combines with J gene TRBJ2-3; a possible D gene is TRBD1 (6 bases). The CDR3 is 14 amino acids. Germline loops: CDR1 SNHLY, CDR2 FYNNEI. V lost 5 bases and J lost 3, with 12 bases in between. This CDR3 reads CASSFLTGTDTQYF. Written as DNA, the CDR3 is TGTGCCAGCAGTTTCTTAACAGGGACAGATACGCAGTATTTT.

The chain has TRBV30 and TRBJ2-3; weak D call: TRBD1 (5 bases). Germline V CDR1 and CDR2: GTSNPN, SVGIG (reference sequence). Trimming removed 1 base from V and 2 bases from J, with 13 bases in between. The CDR3 runs to 15 residues. CDR3 region: CAWSAQGVFTDTQYF. As DNA, the CDR3 is TGTGCCTGGAGTGCCCAGGGTGTTTTCACAGATACGCAGTATTTT.

The chain employs TRBV6-4 and TRBJ2-3; 9 nucleotides align to TRBD1. Losses at the gene ends were 0 bases for V and 1 base for J; bases not matched to a gene: 5. The CDR3 consists of 17 residues. In germline, CDR1 is MRHNA, CDR2 SNTAGT. The CDR3 region is CASSDSFRTGGTDTQYF. CDR3 in DNA: TGTGCCAGCAGTGACTCTTTCCGGACAGGGGGCACAGATACGCAGTATTTT.